What follows are 17 T cell receptor beta chains derived from one specimen sequenced in a study of T cell responses to AZD1222 COVID-19 vaccine. Produced via immunoSEQ multiplex PCR; TCRdb's table is partial and in-frame only. In the table there are 80,000 or so clones, around 90% of which are singletons. The sequencing here drew on peripheral blood, taken on day 0 of AZD1222 vaccination. The receptors derive from an adult in good health.

The sample holds a few counts of this clone. The chain carries TRBV18 and TRBJ1-1, with TRBD1 matching 10 bases. The J segment lost 5 bases and the V segment lost 4 bases, leaving 10 bases of the junction unmatched. The CDR3 covers 16 residues. Germline V gene data show CDR1 as KGHSH and CDR2 as LQKENI. The CDR3 DNA reads as TGTGCCAGCTCACGAACGACAGGGGGCGTGAGAACTGAAGCTTTCTTT. Translated: CASSRTTGGVRTEAFF. Combining the CDR3 with reference TRBV18 and TRBJ1-1 gives the whole variable domain NAGVMQNPRHLVRRRGQEARLRCSPMKGHSHVYWYRQLPEEGLKFMVYLQKENIIDESGMPKERFSAEFPKEGPSILRIQQVVRGDSAAYFCASSRTTGGVRTEAFFGQGTRLTVV.

The chain is built from TRBV7-2 and TRBJ2-6; possibly TRBD1 for D (6 bases). Trimming pared 4 bases from V and 2 bases from J, leaving 6 bases between. Looked up from germline, CDR1 is SGHTA and CDR2 is FQGNSA. The CDR3 extends over 14 amino acids. CDR3 loop: CASSSGAGANVLTF. In DNA form, the CDR3 reads TGTGCCAGCAGCTCAGGGGCTGGGGCCAACGTCCTGACTTTC.

This clone was found once. The chain is built from TRBV7-3 and TRBJ1-1; 7 positions match TRBD1. CDR1 is SGHTA, CDR2 FQGTGA, per germline. V lost 4 bases to trimming and J lost 7 bases; unmatched junction nucleotides: 6. CDR3 length: 13 residues. The CDR3 bases are TGTGCCAGCAGCTCGACAGGGACAAGTGAAGCTTTCTTT. The encoded protein is CASSSTGTSEAFF.

The rearrangement links TRBV30 to TRBJ1-2, with D perhaps TRBD1 (5 bases). CDR3 size: 14 residues. Deletions cut 4 bases from V and 1 base from J, with 13 bases between. Germline CDR1 reads GTSNPN; CDR2 reads SVGIG (reference sequence). The CDR3 here is CAWMGQKNNYGYTF. CDR3 bases: TGTGCCTGGATGGGGCAGAAGAATAACTATGGCTACACCTTC. The variable domain in full, with the rest retrieved from reference TRBV30 and TRBJ1-2, is SQTIHQWPATLVQPVGSPLSLECTVEGTSNPNLYWYRQAAGRGLQLLFYSVGIGQISSEVPQNLSASRPQDRQFILSSKKLLLSDSGFYLCAWMGQKNNYGYTFGSGTRLTVV.

The V gene is TRBV19, the J gene TRBJ1-1, with D hard to call. Germline lookup yields CDR1 LNHDA and CDR2 SQIVND (reference sequence). The CDR3 length is 14 residues. The V end was cut by 6 bases, the J end by 4 bases, with 15 bases between. CDR3: CASSSEGQTTEAFF. The DNA for the CDR3 is TGTGCCAGTAGCTCGGAAGGTCAGACCACTGAAGCTTTCTTT.

J is TRBJ1-2 and V is TRBV3-1 (or the pseudogene TRBV3-2); D gene uncertain. V lost 2 bases to trimming and J lost 8 bases, with 9 bases between them. This CDR3 contains 12 residues. In germline, CDR1 is LGHDT, CDR2 YNNKEL (reference sequence). CDR3 sequence (DNA): TGTGCCAGCAGCCAATGGCAGTGGGGCTACACCTTC. It codes for CASSQWQWGYTF.

This clone showed up just a few times. The genes are TRBV10-2 and TRBJ1-2, with D possibly being TRBD1 (6 bases). This CDR3 region has 11 residues. Germline values: CDR1 WSHSY, CDR2 SAAADI. Trimming took off 10 bases at V and 8 bases at J, with 14 bases between the two ends. For the CDR3, the DNA is TGCGCCACCGAGAAGGGGGACGGCTACACCTTC. Translating gives CATEKGDGYTF.

This chain links TRBV18 with TRBJ1-3; D is ambiguous. Germline V gives CDR1 KGHSH, CDR2 LQKENI. Trimming cost V 1 base and J 0 bases, with 7 bases left between them. CDR3 length: 15 amino acids. Here the CDR3 reads CASSPRELSGNTIYF. The CDR3 region has the DNA TGTGCCAGCTCACCACGAGAGCTCTCTGGAAACACCATATATTTT.

The chain carries TRBV18 and TRBJ1-5; D not resolved. The CDR3 spans 15 residues. The V end was cut by 2 bases, the J end by 1 base, with 9 bases between. Germline V gene lookup returns CDR1 KGHSH and CDR2 LQKENI. The CDR3 region is CASSPRVGSNQPQHF. CDR3 DNA sequence: TGTGCCAGCTCACCAAGGGTCGGGAGCAATCAGCCCCAGCATTTT.

V gene TRBV7-8 combines with J gene TRBJ2-3, with D perhaps matching TRBD1 (6 bases). Germline loops: CDR1 SGHVS, CDR2 FQNEAQ. CDR3 length: 15 amino acids. The V and J ends lost 5 bases and 2 bases respectively, with 14 bases between them. The CDR3 nucleotides read TGTGCCAGCAGCGGGTGGGGGCTTCCCACAGATACGCAGTATTTT. It specifies CASSGWGLPTDTQYF.

V and J are TRBV6-5 and TRBJ1-1; D gene uncertain. Trimming took 3 bases from V and 0 from J, leaving 5 bases between them. CDR3 length: 13 residues. Germline V gene data show CDR1 as MNHEY and CDR2 as SVGAGI. The CDR3 DNA reads TGTGCCAGCAGTTATACCATGAACACTGAAGCTTTCTTT. Translation: CASSYTMNTEAFF.

V is TRBV7-8 and J is TRBJ1-4; 9 nucleotides agree with TRBD1. The CDR3 spans 16 residues. Germline assignment: CDR1 SGHVS and CDR2 FQNEAQ. The J segment lost 7 bases and the V segment lost 1 base, leaving 7 bases of the junction unmatched. CDR3 in amino acids: CASSLVGTGIGEKLFF. As DNA, the CDR3 is TGTGCCAGCAGCTTAGTAGGGACAGGGATCGGTGAAAAACTGTTTTTT.

The CDR3: CATMATGRYEQYF. The CDR3 nucleotides read TGTGCCACCATGGCCACAGGGAGGTACGAGCAGTACTTC. The chain links TRBV24-1 to TRBJ2-7; D possibly uses TRBD1 or TRBD2 (6 bases each). The germline V gene has CDR1 KGHDR and CDR2 SFDVKD. This CDR3 region has 13 residues. V lost 8 bases to trimming and J lost 4 bases, with 14 bases between them.

The rearrangement links TRBV5-4 to TRBJ1-2; D gene ambiguous. There are 14 residues in the CDR3. Deletions cut 2 bases from V and 2 bases from J, with 10 bases between. Looked up from germline, CDR1 is SGHNT and CDR2 is YYREEE (reference sequence). The CDR3 protein is CASSLTERNYGYTF. In nucleotides, the CDR3 is TGTGCCAGCAGCTTAACAGAAAGGAACTATGGCTACACCTTC.

V is TRBV18 and J is TRBJ1-1; D uncertain. The V and J ends lost 3 bases and 3 bases respectively, with 8 bases between them. The CDR3 runs 13 residues. Germline V gives CDR1 KGHSH, CDR2 LQKENI. CDR3 loop: CASSPITDTEAFF. In nucleotides, the CDR3 is TGTGCCAGCTCACCCATCACAGACACTGAAGCTTTCTTT.

This clone showed up just once. The chain carries TRBV5-6 and TRBJ1-2; D is possibly TRBD1 (6 bases). Germline CDR1 reads SGHDT; CDR2 reads YYEEEE. Trimming took 6 bases from V and 4 from J, leaving 28 bases between them. The CDR3 has 18 amino acids. The CDR3: CASTLPFVDRPTFYGYTF. As DNA, the CDR3 is TGTGCCAGCACCCTACCTTTTGTCGACAGGCCGACATTCTATGGCTACACCTTC.

This chain uses TRBV27 with TRBJ1-5; 12 nucleotides line up with TRBD1. The J segment lost 7 bases and the V segment lost 5 bases, leaving 6 bases of the junction unmatched. This CDR3 is built from 15 residues. Per the germline V gene, CDR1 is MNHEY and CDR2 is SMNVEV (reference sequence). CDR3 in amino acids: CASSPRDRGLQPQHF. As DNA, the CDR3 is TGTGCCAGCAGTCCTCGGGACAGGGGGCTACAGCCCCAGCATTTT.